Following are 16 T cell receptor beta chains from one sample sequenced in a study of blood T cell repertoires in COVID-19. Assay: immunoSEQ multiplex PCR; the TCRdb copy retains only in-frame clones and omits some. The sample lists around 250,000 clones, roughly 85% occurring once. Sequenced input: peripheral blood. The receptors stem from a man in his fifties with active or convalescent COVID-19.

This clone was detected a few times. The rearrangement links TRBV19 to TRBJ1-2; TRBD1 matches 7 bases. V lost 5 bases and J lost 4; bases outside the gene matches: 13. This CDR3 has 16 amino acids. CDR1 is LNHDA and CDR2 is SQIVND in the germline V gene (reference sequence). Here the CDR3 reads CASSVRTGRITYGYTF. The CDR3 DNA sequence: TGTGCCAGTAGTGTCAGGACAGGCCGCATCACCTATGGCTACACCTTC.

CDR3 residues: CASSMGLAASYEQYF. In DNA form, the CDR3 reads TGTGCCAGCAGTATGGGACTAGCGGCTTCCTACGAGCAGTACTTC. The V gene is TRBV2, the J gene TRBJ2-7; 11 nucleotides align to TRBD2. After removal of 5 bases from V and 1 base from J, the junction contained 4 bases not matched to a gene. The length of the CDR3 is 15 residues. Per germline, CDR1 SNHLY and CDR2 FYNNEI. The complete variable domain, with remaining parts taken from reference TRBV2 and TRBJ2-7, reads EPEVTQTPSHQVTQMGQEVILRCVPISNHLYFYWYRQILGQKVEFLVSFYNNEISEKSEIFDDQFSVERPDGSNFTLKIRSTKLEDSAMYFCASSMGLAASYEQYFGPGTRLTVT.

The chain's CDR3 is CSVLSGSVAEAFF. CDR3 in DNA: TGCAGCGTTCTTTCAGGGTCGGTGGCTGAAGCTTTCTTT. The chain recombines TRBV29-1 with TRBJ1-1; D might be TRBD1 (5 bases). CDR1 SQVTM and CDR2 ANQGSEA come from the germline V gene. The CDR3 is 13 amino acids. The V and J ends lost 5 bases and 6 bases respectively, with 16 bases between them.

Written as DNA, the CDR3 is TGTGCCAGCAGTGAATCTTTCTCTGGAAACACCATATATTTT. Protein: CASSESFSGNTIYF. The chain is built from TRBV25-1 and TRBJ1-3; no reliable D call. V gave up 1 base and J gave up 0 bases, with 4 bases separating them. The CDR3 has 14 amino acids. Per germline, CDR1 MGHDK and CDR2 SYGVNS.

The V call is TRBV9, the J call TRBJ2-1; 7 bases fit TRBD1. Germline CDR1 SGDLS, CDR2 YYNGEE. The trim removed 3 bases at V and 4 bases at J, leaving 1 base unmatched. This CDR3 has 13 residues. DNA for the CDR3: TGTGCCAGCAGCGAGGGACAGTACAATGAGCAGTTCTTC. Translating gives CASSEGQYNEQFF.

This clone has a handful of counts. This rearrangement joins TRBV7-9 to TRBJ1-1; TRBD1 is a possible D gene (5 bases). V was pared by 1 base and J by 0 bases, with 6 bases between. The CDR3 length is 14 residues. Germline V lookup: CDR1 SEHNR, CDR2 FQNEAQ (reference sequence). DNA for the CDR3: TGTGCCAGCAGCTTAGACAGGTTGAACACTGAAGCTTTCTTT. Translated, it gives CASSLDRLNTEAFF.

CDR3 sequence (DNA): TGTGCCAGCAGCTCCTACCGGGACAGGGGAGAGACCCAGTACTTC. Translated: CASSSYRDRGETQYF. The genes are TRBV13 and TRBJ2-5, with 10 bases fitting TRBD1. The CDR3 runs 15 residues. CDR1 and CDR2 (germline): PRHDT, FYEKMQ (reference sequence). With V trimmed by 4 bases and J by 4 bases, 6 bases remained unmatched.

The chain recombines TRBV2 with TRBJ2-7, with TRBD2 matching over 7 bases. Losses at the gene ends were 10 bases for V and 1 base for J; bases not matched to a gene: 13. Germline V gives CDR1 SNHLY, CDR2 FYNNEI. The CDR3 is 15 amino acids. The CDR3 is CAIPERDPLSYEQYF. The CDR3 DNA sequence: TGTGCCATCCCCGAGCGGGATCCCCTTTCCTACGAGCAGTACTTC.

The rearrangement links TRBV27 to TRBJ2-5; TRBD2 matches 8 bases. Germline values: CDR1 MNHEY, CDR2 SMNVEV (reference sequence). V lost 11 bases, J lost 6 bases, and 11 bases stayed unmatched. The CDR3 is made up of 13 amino acids. The chain's CDR3 is CAAGGAATKTQYF. Written as DNA, the CDR3 is TGTGCCGCCGGGGGGGCAGCTACGAAGACCCAGTACTTC.

This clone was found a few times. The rearrangement links TRBV2 to TRBJ2-5, with TRBD2 matching 10 bases. Trimming at V came to 1 base and at J to 2 bases, leaving 4 bases not matched to a gene. The V gene's germline CDR1 is SNHLY and CDR2 FYNNEI. This CDR3 is built from 16 residues. DNA of the CDR3: TGTGCCAGCAGTGAAGGGATAGCGGGAGGACAAGAGACCCAGTACTTC. It codes for CASSEGIAGGQETQYF.

A single count supports this clone. The chain recombines TRBV18 with TRBJ2-7; TRBD1 matches at 10 bases. Germline V gives CDR1 KGHSH, CDR2 LQKENI. V trimming: 1 base; J trimming: 7 bases; junction bases outside the gene matches: 10. This CDR3 has 16 residues. The CDR3 nucleotides are TGTGCCAGCTCACCACTACCCGGGACAGGGGAAGGGGAGCAGTACTTC. Translation gives CASSPLPGTGEGEQYF.

The rearrangement uses TRBV6-5 and TRBJ1-2, with TRBD1 matching 9 bases. V shed 7 bases and J 3 bases; nucleotides not matched to a gene: 9. Germline values: CDR1 MNHEY, CDR2 SVGAGI. The CDR3 runs 15 residues. The CDR3 sequence: CASTRNTGGDYGYTF. The DNA of the CDR3 is TGTGCCAGCACACGCAACACAGGGGGCGACTATGGCTACACCTTC.

The CDR3 sequence is CASSSQGSSTEAFF. CDR3 coding DNA: TGCGCCAGCAGCTCACAGGGGAGTAGCACTGAAGCTTTCTTT. The chain employs TRBV5-1 and TRBJ1-1, with TRBD1 matching 7 bases. Germline values: CDR1 SGHRS, CDR2 YFSETQ. The CDR3 has 14 residues. Trimming took 3 bases from V and 4 from J; bases not matched to a gene: 6. Supplemented by reference TRBV5-1 and TRBJ1-1, the full variable domain reads KAGVTQTPRYLIKTRGQQVTLSCSPISGHRSVSWYQQTPGQGLQFLFEYFSETQRNKGNFPGRFSGRQFSNSRSEMNVSTLELGDSALYLCASSSQGSSTEAFFGQGTRLTVV.

The CDR3 is CASGGTSGSLGQYF. The CDR3 DNA reads TGTGCCAGCGGAGGGACTAGCGGGAGTTTGGGGCAGTACTTC. This chain joins TRBV2 and TRBJ2-7; 14 bases line up with TRBD2. This CDR3 contains 14 residues. The V gene end was trimmed by 8 bases and the J gene end by 9 bases; junction bases not matched to a gene: 9. CDR1 and CDR2 (germline): SNHLY, FYNNEI.

The chain employs TRBV7-2 and TRBJ1-3; D possibly corresponds to TRBD1 (5 bases). V lost 1 base and J 0 bases, leaving 13 bases between the germline ends. The CDR3 runs 17 residues. Germline V gene data show CDR1 as SGHTA and CDR2 as FQGNSA. The DNA of the CDR3 is TGTGCCAGCAGCTTAGGGTCGAGCGGGGCCTCTGGAAACACCATATATTTT. It yields the protein CASSLGSSGASGNTIYF.

This chain joins TRBV3-1 (or the pseudogene TRBV3-2) and TRBJ1-1, with TRBD1 matching 8 bases. The germline V gene encodes CDR1 LGHDT and CDR2 YNNKEL (reference sequence). The CDR3 covers 13 residues. J was trimmed by 4 bases and V by 4 bases; bases with no gene match: 2. The CDR3, as DNA: TGTGCCAGCAGCCTAGGGACAGGCACTGAAGCTTTCTTT. Encoded protein: CASSLGTGTEAFF.